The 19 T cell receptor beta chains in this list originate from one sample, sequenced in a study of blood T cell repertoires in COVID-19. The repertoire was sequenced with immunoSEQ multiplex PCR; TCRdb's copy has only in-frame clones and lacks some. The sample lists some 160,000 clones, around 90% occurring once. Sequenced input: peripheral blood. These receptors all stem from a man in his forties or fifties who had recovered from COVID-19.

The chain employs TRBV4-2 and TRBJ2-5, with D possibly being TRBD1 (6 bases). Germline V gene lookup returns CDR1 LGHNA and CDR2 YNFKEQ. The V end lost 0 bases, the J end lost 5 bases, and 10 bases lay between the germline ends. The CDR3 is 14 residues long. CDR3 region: CASSQEGGRETQYF. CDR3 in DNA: TGTGCCAGCAGCCAAGAAGGGGGTAGGGAGACCCAGTACTTC.

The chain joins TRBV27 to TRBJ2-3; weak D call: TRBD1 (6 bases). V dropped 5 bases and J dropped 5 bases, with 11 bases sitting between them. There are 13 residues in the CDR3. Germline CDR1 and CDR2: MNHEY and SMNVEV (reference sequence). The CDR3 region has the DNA TGTGCCAGCAGTATACAGGGTAGAGATACGCAGTATTTT. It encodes CASSIQGRDTQYF.

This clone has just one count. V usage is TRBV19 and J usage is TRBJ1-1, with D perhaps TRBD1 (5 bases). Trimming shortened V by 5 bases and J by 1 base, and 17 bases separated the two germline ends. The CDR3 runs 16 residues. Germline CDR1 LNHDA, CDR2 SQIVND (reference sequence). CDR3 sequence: CASSRGDFSRNTEAFF. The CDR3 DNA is TGTGCCAGTAGTCGGGGGGATTTTAGTCGGAACACTGAAGCTTTCTTT.

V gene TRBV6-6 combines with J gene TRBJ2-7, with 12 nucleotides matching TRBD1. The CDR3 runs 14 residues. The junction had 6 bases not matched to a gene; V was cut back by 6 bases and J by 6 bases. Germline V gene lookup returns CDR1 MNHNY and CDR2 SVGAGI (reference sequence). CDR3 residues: CASRSGTGGGEQYF. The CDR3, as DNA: TGTGCCAGCAGGTCCGGGACAGGGGGCGGCGAGCAGTACTTC.

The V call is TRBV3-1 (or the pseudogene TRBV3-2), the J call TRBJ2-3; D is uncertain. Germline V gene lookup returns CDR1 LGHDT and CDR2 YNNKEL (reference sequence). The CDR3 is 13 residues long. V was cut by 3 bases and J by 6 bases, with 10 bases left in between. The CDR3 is CASSQPPSDTQYF. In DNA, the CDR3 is TGTGCCAGCAGCCAGCCCCCAAGCGATACGCAGTATTTT.

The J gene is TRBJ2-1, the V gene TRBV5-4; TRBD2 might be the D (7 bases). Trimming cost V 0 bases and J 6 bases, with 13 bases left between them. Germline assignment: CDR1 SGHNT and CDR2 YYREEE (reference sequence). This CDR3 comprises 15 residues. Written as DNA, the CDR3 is TGTGCCAGCAGCTTGGGAGGGGGGGACGTCAATGAGCAGTTCTTC. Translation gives CASSLGGGDVNEQFF.

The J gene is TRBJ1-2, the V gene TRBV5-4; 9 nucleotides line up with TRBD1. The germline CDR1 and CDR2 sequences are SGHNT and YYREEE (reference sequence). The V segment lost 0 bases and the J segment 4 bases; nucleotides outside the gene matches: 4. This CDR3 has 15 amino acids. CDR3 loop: CASSLVGQGGYGYTF. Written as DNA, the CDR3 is TGTGCCAGCAGCTTGGTGGGACAGGGAGGCTATGGCTACACCTTC.

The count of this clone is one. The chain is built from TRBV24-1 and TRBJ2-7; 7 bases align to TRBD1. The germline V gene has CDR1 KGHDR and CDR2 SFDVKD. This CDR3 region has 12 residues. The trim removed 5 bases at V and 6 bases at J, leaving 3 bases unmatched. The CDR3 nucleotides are TGTGCCACCAGTGCCCCAGGGGGCGAGCAGTACTTC. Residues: CATSAPGGEQYF.

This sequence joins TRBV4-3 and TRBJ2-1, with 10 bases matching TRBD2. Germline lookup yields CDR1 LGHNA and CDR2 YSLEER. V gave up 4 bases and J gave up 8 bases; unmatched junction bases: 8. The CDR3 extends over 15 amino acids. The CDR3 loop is CASSRESGRADEQFF. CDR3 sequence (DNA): TGCGCCAGCAGCCGAGAAAGCGGGAGGGCCGATGAGCAGTTCTTC.

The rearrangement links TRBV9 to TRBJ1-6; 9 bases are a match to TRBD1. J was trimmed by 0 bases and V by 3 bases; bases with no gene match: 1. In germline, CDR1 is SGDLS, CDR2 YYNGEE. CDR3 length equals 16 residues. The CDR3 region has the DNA TGTGCCAGCAGCGCGGGACAGGGCTCCTATAATTCACCCCTCCACTTT. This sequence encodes CASSAGQGSYNSPLHF.

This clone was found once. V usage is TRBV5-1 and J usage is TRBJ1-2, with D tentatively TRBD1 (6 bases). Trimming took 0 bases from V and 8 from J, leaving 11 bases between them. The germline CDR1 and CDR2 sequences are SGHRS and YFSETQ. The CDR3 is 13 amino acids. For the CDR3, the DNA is TGCGCCAGCAGCTTGGAGGGGGTCGGCGGCTACACCTTC. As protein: CASSLEGVGGYTF.

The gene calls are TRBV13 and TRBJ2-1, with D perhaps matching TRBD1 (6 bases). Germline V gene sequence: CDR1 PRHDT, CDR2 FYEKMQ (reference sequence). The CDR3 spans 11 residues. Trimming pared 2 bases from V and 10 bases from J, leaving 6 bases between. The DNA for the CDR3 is TGTGCCAGCAGCTTAAGGGGGGAGCAGTTCTTC. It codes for CASSLRGEQFF.

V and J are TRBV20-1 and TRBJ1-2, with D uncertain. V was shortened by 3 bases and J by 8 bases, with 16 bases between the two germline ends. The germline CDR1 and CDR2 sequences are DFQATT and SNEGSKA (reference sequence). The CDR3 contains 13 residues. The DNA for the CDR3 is TGCAGTGCTAGTCGTTCATTCGCGGAGGGCTACACCTTC. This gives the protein CSASRSFAEGYTF.

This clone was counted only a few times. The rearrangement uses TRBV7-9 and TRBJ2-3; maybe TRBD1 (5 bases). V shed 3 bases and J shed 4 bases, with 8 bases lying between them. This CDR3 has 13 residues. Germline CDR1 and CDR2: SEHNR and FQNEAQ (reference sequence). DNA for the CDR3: TGTGCCAGCAGCTTTACAGGTCCAGATACGCAGTATTTT. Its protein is CASSFTGPDTQYF. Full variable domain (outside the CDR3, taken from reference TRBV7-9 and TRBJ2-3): DTGVSQNPRHKITKRGQNVTFRCDPISEHNRLYWYRQTLGQGPEFLTYFQNEAQLEKSRLLSDRFSAERPKGSFSTLEIQRTEQGDSAMYLCASSFTGPDTQYFGPGTRLTVL.

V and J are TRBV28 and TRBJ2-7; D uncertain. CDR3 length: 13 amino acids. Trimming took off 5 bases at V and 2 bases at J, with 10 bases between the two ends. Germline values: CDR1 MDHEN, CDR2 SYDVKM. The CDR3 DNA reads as TGTGCCAGCAGTCCAAGACTGGCCTACGAGCAGTACTTC. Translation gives CASSPRLAYEQYF.

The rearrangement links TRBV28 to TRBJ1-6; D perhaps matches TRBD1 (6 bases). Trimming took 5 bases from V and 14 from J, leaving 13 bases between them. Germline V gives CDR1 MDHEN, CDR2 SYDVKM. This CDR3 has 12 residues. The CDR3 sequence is CASSEQGRTLHF. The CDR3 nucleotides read TGTGCCAGCAGTGAACAGGGCAGGACCCTCCACTTT.

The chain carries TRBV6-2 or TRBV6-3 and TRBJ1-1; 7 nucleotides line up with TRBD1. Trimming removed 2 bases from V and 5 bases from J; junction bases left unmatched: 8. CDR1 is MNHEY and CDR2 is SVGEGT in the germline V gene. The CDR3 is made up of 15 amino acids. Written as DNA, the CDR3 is TGTGCCAGCAGTTACCTCCTAGGGGGCGGAACTGAAGCTTTCTTT. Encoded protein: CASSYLLGGGTEAFF.

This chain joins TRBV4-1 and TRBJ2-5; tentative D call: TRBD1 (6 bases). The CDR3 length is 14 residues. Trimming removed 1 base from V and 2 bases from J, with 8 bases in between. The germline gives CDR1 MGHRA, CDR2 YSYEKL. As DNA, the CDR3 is TGCGCCAGCAGCCAAGCCGGACAGCAAGAGACCCAGTACTTC. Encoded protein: CASSQAGQQETQYF.

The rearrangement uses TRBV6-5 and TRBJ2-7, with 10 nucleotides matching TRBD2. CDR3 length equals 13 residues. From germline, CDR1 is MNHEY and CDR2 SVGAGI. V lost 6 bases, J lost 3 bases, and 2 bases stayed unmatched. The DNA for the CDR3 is TGTGCCAGCAGCGTAGCGGGGGGCTACGAGCAGTACTTC. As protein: CASSVAGGYEQYF.